This T cell receptor beta chain is drawn from a study of control samples from healthy donors and cancer patients. Assay used: immunoSEQ multiplex PCR; TCRdb lists only in-frame clones, some missing. The sample contains 100,000 to 130,000 clones, roughly 79% of which appear only once. Trimming removed 0 bases from V and 1 base from J, with 4 bases in between. Germline V gives CDR1 SGHRS, CDR2 YFSETQ. The CDR3 consists of 14 residues. This sequence originates from a man aged 18-30 years in good health. The chain couples TRBV5-1 to TRBJ2-2; D not certain. Specimen: blood. In DNA, the CDR3 is TGCGCCAGCAGCTTGGAACGGAACACCGGGGAGCTGTTTTTT. Residues: CASSLERNTGELFF.